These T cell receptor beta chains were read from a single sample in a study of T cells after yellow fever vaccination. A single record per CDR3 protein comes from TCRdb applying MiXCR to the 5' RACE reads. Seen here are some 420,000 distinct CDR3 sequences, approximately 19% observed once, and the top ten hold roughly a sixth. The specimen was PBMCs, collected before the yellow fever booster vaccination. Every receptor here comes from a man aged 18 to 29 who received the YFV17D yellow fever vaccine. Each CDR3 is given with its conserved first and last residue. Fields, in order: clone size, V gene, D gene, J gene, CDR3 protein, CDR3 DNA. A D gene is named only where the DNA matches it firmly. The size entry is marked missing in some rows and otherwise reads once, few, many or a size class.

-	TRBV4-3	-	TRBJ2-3	CASSQGSRATTDTQYF	TGCGCCAGCAGCCAAGGCTCTCGGGCGACCACAGATACGCAGTATTTT
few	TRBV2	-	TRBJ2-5	CASSESPLALRETQYF	TGTGCCAGCAGTGAATCTCCACTAGCACTCCGAGAGACCCAGTACTTC
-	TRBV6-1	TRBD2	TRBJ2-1	CASRIGGVNEQFF	TGTGCCAGCAGGATCGGGGGGGTCAATGAGCAGTTCTTC
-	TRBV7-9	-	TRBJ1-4	CAGAYGAATNEKLFF	TGTGCCGGAGCTTACGGGGCTGCAACTAATGAAAAACTGTTTTTT
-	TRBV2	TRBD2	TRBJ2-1	CASSEAREGTVYNEQFF	TGTGCCAGCAGTGAAGCAAGGGAGGGAACCGTCTACAATGAGCAGTTCTTC
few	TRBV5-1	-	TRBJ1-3	CASSESGFSGNTIYF	TGCGCCAGCAGCGAGAGCGGCTTCTCTGGAAACACCATATATTTT
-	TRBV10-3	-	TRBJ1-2	CAMGTRDEGGYTF	TGTGCCATGGGGACCCGGGACGAAGGTGGCTACACCTTC
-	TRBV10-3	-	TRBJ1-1	CAIGTGFTEAFF	TGTGCCATCGGGACGGGGTTTACTGAAGCTTTCTTT
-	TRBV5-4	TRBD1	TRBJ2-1	CASSPGGLYNEQFF	TGTGCCAGCAGCCCAGGGGGCCTTTACAATGAGCAGTTCTTC
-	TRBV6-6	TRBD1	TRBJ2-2	CASSPGTGPNTGELFF	TGTGCCAGCAGTCCCGGGACAGGGCCCAACACCGGGGAGCTGTTTTTT
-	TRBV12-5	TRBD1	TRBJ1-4	CASGATGAGVIEKLFF	TGTGCTAGTGGCGCTACAGGGGCGGGTGTGATAGAAAAACTGTTTTTT
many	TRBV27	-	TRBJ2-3	CASSLVTGTDTQYF	TGTGCCAGCAGTTTAGTGACGGGGACAGATACGCAGTATTTT
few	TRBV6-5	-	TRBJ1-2	CASSDQGNGYTF	TGTGCCAGCAGTGATCAGGGGAATGGCTACACCTTC
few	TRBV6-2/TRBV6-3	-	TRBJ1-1	CASTGPVAAEAFF	TGTGCCAGCACCGGGCCGGTGGCCGCTGAAGCTTTCTTT
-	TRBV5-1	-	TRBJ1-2	CASSLVDGDYGYTF	TGCGCCAGCAGCTTGGTGGACGGAGACTATGGCTACACCTTC
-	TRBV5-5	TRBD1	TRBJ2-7	CASSRTGVPAFGEGEQYF	TGTGCCAGCAGCCGCACAGGGGTCCCGGCTTTCGGTGAGGGAGAGCAGTACTTC
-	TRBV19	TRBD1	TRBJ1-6	CASHRGRNSPLHF	TGTGCCAGTCACAGGGGTAGGAATTCACCCCTCCACTTT
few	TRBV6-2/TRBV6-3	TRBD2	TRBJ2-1	CASSYLTSGGRDEQFF	TGTGCCAGCAGTTACCTGACTAGCGGGGGTCGCGATGAGCAGTTCTTC
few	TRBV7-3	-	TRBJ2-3	CASSLIGGSTDTQYF	TGTGCCAGCAGCTTAATAGGGGGGAGCACAGATACGCAGTATTTT
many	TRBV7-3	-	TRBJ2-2	CASSFGNTGELFF	TGTGCCAGCAGCTTCGGGAACACCGGGGAGCTGTTTTTT
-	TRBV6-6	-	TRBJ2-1	CASSYGAANSEQFF	TGTGCCAGCAGTTACGGCGCCGCCAATTCTGAGCAGTTCTTC
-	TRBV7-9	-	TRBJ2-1	CASSSLGQFF	TGTGCCAGCAGCTCTTTGGGACAGTTCTTC
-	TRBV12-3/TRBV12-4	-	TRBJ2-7	CASSPGHASGEQYF	TGTGCCAGCAGTCCAGGTCATGCATCCGGCGAGCAGTACTTC
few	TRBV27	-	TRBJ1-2	CASSFLGANYGYTF	TGTGCCAGCAGCTTCCTCGGGGCTAACTATGGCTACACCTTC
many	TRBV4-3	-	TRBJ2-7	CASSRWTGYYEQYF	TGCGCCAGCAGCAGATGGACGGGATACTACGAGCAGTACTTC
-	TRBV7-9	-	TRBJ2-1	CASSIRTVDHNEQFF	TGTGCCAGCAGCATTAGGACCGTGGACCACAATGAGCAGTTCTTC
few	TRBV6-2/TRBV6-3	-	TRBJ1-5	CASSPDWNQPQHF	TGTGCCAGCAGTCCGGACTGGAATCAGCCCCAGCATTTT
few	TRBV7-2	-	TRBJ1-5	CASTLGRNQPQHF	TGTGCCAGCACCCTCGGAAGAAATCAGCCCCAGCATTTT
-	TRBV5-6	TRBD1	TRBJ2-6	CASSLVGTGDSGANVLTF	TGTGCCAGCAGCTTGGTAGGGACAGGTGACTCTGGGGCCAACGTCCTGACTTTC
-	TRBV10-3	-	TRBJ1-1	CAIREDRNTEAFF	TGTGCCATCAGGGAAGACAGGAACACTGAAGCTTTCTTT
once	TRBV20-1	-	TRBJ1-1	CSASGRVRNTEAFF	TGCAGTGCTAGCGGCAGGGTCAGGAACACTGAAGCTTTCTTT
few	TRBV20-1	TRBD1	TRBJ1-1	CSATTGRYTEAFF	TGCAGTGCCACGACAGGGCGGTACACTGAAGCTTTCTTT
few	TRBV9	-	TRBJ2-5	CASSASQGIRETQYF	TGTGCCAGCAGCGCAAGTCAGGGGATCCGAGAGACCCAGTACTTC
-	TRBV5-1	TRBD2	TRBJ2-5	CASRLEGLAGQETQYF	TGCGCCAGCAGACTGGAAGGACTAGCGGGGCAAGAGACCCAGTACTTC
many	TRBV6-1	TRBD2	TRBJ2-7	CATAKLAGEYEQYF	TGTGCCACCGCAAAGCTAGCGGGGGAATACGAGCAGTACTTC
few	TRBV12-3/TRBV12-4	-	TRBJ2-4	CASSLGSGQNIQYF	TGTGCCAGCAGTTTGGGTAGCGGACAAAACATTCAGTACTTC
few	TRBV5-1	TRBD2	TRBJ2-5	CASSVTSGGARRETQYF	TGCGCCAGCAGCGTAACTAGCGGGGGGGCCCGGAGAGAGACCCAGTACTTC
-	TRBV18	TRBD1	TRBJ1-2	CASSPGTAFEGYGYTF	TGTGCCAGCTCCCCCGGGACAGCCTTTGAGGGCTATGGCTACACCTTC
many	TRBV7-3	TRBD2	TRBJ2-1	CASSPLSGGTYNEQFF	TGTGCCAGCAGCCCCCTTAGCGGGGGGACCTACAATGAGCAGTTCTTC
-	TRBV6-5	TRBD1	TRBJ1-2	CASSVPGQGAAGYTF	TGTGCCAGCAGTGTTCCGGGACAGGGGGCCGCTGGCTACACCTTC
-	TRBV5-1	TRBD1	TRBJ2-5	CASSSPGQGLHQETQYF	TGCGCCAGCAGCTCGCCGGGACAGGGATTGCATCAGGAGACCCAGTACTTC
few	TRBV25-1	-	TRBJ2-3	CASSDPGGPGDTQYF	TGTGCCAGCAGTGACCCAGGGGGGCCGGGAGATACGCAGTATTTT
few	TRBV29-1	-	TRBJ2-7	CSVARSTPYEQYF	TGCAGCGTTGCGAGGTCTACTCCCTACGAGCAGTACTTC
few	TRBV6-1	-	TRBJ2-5	CASSGTLQETQYF	TGTGCCAGCAGTGGGACTCTCCAAGAGACCCAGTACTTC
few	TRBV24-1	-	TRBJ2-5	CATSGRGGETQYF	TGTGCCACCAGTGGACGGGGCGGAGAGACCCAGTACTTC
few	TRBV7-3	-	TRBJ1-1	CASSLIPGWEAFF	TGTGCCAGCAGCTTAATTCCAGGGTGGGAAGCTTTCTTT
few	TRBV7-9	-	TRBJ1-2	CASSLKIAGVIGYTF	TGTGCCAGCAGCTTAAAGATAGCAGGGGTCATTGGCTACACCTTC
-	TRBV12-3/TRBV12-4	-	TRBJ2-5	CASSLRSFQETQYF	TGTGCCAGCAGTTTAAGGAGTTTTCAAGAGACCCAGTACTTC
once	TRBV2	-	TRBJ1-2	CARQPNYGYTF	TGTGCCAGACAGCCTAACTATGGCTACACCTTC
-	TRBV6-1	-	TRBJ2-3	CASRGTVGRDTQYF	TGTGCCAGCCGAGGGACCGTTGGTCGGGATACGCAGTATTTT
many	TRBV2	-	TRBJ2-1	CASSEAWGGEQFF	TGTGCCAGCAGTGAAGCTTGGGGAGGTGAGCAGTTCTTC
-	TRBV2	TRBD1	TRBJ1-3	CASSSKGTGLGNTIYF	TGTGCCAGCAGTTCTAAGGGGACAGGGCTTGGAAACACCATATATTTT
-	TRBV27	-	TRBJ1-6	CASSPAWGSPLHF	TGTGCCAGCAGCCCCGCCTGGGGGTCACCCCTCCACTTT
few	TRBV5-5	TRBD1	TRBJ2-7	CASSPSGQGDYEQYF	TGTGCCAGCAGCCCCTCGGGACAGGGGGACTACGAGCAGTACTTC
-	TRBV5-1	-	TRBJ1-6	CASSLERGSYNSPLHF	TGCGCCAGCAGCTTGGAAAGGGGATCCTATAATTCACCCCTCCACTTT